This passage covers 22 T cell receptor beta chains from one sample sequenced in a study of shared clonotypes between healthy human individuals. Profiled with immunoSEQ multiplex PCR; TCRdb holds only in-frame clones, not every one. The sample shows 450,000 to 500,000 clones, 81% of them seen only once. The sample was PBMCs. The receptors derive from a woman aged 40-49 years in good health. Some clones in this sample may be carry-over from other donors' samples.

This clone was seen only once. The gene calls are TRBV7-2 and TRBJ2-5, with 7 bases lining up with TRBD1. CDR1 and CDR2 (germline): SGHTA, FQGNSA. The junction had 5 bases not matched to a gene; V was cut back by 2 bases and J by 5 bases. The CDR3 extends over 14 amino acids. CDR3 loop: CASSLQGQMETQYF. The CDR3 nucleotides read TGTGCCAGCAGCTTACAGGGACAGATGGAGACCCAGTACTTC. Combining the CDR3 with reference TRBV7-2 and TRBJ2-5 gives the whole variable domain GAGVSQSPSNKVTEKGKDVELRCDPISGHTALYWYRQSLGQGLEFLIYFQGNSAPDKSGLPSDRFSAERTGGSVSTLTIQRTQQEDSAVYLCASSLQGQMETQYFGPGTRLLVL.

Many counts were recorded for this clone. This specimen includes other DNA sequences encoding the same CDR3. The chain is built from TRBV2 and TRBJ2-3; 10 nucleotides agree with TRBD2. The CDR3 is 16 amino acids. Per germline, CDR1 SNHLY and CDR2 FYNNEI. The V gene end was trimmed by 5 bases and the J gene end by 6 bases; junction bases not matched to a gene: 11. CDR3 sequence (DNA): TGTGCCAGCAGTCCCTTAGCTAGCGGGAGTTTGGATACGCAGTATTTT. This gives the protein CASSPLASGSLDTQYF.

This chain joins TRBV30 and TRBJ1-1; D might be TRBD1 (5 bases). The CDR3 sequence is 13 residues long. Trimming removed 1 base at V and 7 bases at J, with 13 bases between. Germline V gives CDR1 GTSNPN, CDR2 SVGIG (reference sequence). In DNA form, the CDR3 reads TGTGCCTGGAGTGAGGGTGGGGCGGGTGAAGCTTTCTTT. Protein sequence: CAWSEGGAGEAFF.

The CDR3 is CAISESGRTFDEQYF. CDR3 in DNA: TGTGCCATCAGTGAGTCGGGGCGGACCTTCGACGAGCAGTACTTC. The gene calls are TRBV10-3 and TRBJ2-7; a possible D gene is TRBD1 (5 bases). This CDR3 has 15 amino acids. V lost 0 bases and J lost 5, with 14 bases in between. Per the germline V gene, CDR1 is ENHRY and CDR2 is SYGVKD.

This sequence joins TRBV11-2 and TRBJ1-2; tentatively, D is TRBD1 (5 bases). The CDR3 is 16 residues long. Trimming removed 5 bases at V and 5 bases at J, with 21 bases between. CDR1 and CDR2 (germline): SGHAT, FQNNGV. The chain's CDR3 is CASSPNDRALLYGYTF. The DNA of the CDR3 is TGTGCCAGCAGCCCGAACGACAGAGCTCTCTTATATGGCTACACCTTC.

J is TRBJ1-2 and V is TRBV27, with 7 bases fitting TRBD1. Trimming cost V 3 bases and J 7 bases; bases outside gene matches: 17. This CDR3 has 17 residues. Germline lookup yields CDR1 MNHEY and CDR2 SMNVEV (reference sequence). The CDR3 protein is CASSFWEGAMRGGGYTF. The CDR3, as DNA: TGTGCCAGCAGTTTCTGGGAGGGGGCGATGCGGGGAGGTGGCTACACCTTC.

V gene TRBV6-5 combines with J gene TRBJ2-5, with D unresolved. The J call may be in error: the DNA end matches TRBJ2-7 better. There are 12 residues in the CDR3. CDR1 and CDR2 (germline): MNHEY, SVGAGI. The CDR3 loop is CASGYGSYEQYF. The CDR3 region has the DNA TGTGCCAGCGGCTATGGGTCCTACGAGCAGTACTTC.

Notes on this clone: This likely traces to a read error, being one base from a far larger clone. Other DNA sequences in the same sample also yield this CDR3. This CDR3 reads CASSSGQGFYTEAFF. The CDR3 region has the DNA TGCGCCAGCAGTTCGGGACAGGGGTTTTACACTGAAGCTTTCTTT. The chain uses TRBV6-5 and TRBJ1-1, with TRBD1 identical over 10 bases. The CDR3 runs to 15 residues. Germline V gene data show CDR1 as MNHEY and CDR2 as SVGAGI.

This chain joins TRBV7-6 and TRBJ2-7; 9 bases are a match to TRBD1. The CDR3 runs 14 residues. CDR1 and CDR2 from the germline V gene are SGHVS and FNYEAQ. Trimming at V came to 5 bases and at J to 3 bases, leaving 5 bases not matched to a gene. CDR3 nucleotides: TGTGCCAGCAGCCCGGGACAGGGCGGCTACGAGCAGTACTTC. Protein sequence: CASSPGQGGYEQYF.

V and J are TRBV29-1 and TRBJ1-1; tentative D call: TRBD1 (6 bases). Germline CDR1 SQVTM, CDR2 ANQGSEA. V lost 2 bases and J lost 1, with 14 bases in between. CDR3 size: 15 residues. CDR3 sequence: CSVETVDSRNTEAFF. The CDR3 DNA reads TGCAGCGTTGAAACGGTGGACAGCCGGAACACTGAAGCTTTCTTT.

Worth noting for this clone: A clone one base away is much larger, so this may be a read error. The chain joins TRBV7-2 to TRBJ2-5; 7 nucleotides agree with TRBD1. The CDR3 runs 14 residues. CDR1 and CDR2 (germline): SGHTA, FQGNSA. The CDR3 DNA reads TGTGCCAGCAGAGCAGGACAGGCCGCGGAGACCCGGTACTTC. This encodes CASRAGQAAETRYF.

CDR3 protein: CANERERTYNEQFF. As DNA, the CDR3 is TGTGCCAATGAACGGGAAAGAACCTACAATGAGCAGTTCTTC. The chain joins TRBV2 to TRBJ2-1; tentatively, D is TRBD2 (5 bases). The ends were cut back, 10 bases at V and 2 bases at J, with 15 bases in the middle. The germline V gene has CDR1 SNHLY and CDR2 FYNNEI. This CDR3 has 14 amino acids.

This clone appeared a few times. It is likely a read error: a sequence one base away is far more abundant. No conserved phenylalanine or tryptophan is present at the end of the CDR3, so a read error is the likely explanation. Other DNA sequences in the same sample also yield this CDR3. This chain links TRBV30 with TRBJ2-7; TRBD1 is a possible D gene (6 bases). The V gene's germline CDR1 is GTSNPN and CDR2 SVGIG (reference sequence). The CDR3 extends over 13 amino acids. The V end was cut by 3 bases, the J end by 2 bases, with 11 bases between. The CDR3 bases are TGTGCCTGGAGCCGGGACACCCCCTACGAGCAGTACCTC. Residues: CAWSRDTPYEQYL.

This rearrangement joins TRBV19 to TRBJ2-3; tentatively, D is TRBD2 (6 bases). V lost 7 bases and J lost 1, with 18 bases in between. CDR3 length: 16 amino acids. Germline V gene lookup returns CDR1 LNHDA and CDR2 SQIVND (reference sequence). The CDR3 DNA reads TGTGCCAGTAAAAGGGTCGGCGGGACGGGCACAGATACGCAGTATTTT. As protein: CASKRVGGTGTDTQYF.

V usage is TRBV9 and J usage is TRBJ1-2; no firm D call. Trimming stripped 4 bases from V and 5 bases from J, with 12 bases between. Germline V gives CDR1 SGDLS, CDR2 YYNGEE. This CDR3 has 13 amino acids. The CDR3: CASSTTDLYGYTF. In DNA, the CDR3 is TGTGCCAGCAGCACCACGGACCTATATGGCTACACCTTC. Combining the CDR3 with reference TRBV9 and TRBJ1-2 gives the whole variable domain DSGVTQTPKHLITATGQRVTLRCSPRSGDLSVYWYQQSLDQGLQFLIQYYNGEERAKGNILERFSAQQFPDLHSELNLSSLELGDSALYFCASSTTDLYGYTFGSGTRLTVV.

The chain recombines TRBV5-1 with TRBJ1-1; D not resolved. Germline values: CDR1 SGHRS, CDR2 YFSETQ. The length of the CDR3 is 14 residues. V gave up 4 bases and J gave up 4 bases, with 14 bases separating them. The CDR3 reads CASSVTDPSTEAFF. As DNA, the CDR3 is TGCGCCAGCAGCGTGACGGACCCCAGCACTGAAGCTTTCTTT.

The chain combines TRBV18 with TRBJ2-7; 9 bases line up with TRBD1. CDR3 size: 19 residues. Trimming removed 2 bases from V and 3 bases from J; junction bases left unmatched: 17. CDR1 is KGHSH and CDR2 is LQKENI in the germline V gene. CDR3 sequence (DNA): TGTGCCAGCTCACCATTCTTCGTTACCTGGTTGGACAGGGGCTACGAGCAGTACTTC. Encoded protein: CASSPFFVTWLDRGYEQYF.

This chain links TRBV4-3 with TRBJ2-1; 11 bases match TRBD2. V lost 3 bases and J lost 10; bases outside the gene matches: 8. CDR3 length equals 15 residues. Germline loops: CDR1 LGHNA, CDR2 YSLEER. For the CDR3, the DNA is TGCGCCAGCAGCCAGGGGACTAGCGGTAGCTTGGAGCAGTTCTTC. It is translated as CASSQGTSGSLEQFF.

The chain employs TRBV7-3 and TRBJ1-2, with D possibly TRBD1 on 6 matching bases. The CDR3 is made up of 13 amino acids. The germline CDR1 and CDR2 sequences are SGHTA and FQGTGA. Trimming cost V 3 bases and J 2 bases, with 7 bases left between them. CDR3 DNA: TGTGCCAGCAGCTTTGGGGGCAACTATGGCTACACCTTC. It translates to CASSFGGNYGYTF.

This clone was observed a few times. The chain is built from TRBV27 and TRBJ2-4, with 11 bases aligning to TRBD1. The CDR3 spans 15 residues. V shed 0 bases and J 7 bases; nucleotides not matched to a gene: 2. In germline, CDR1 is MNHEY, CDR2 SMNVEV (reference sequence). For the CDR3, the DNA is TGTGCCAGCAGTTTATCAGGGACAGGGGGGAACATTCAGTACTTC. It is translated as CASSLSGTGGNIQYF.

CDR3 residues: CASSLGLAVGARYNEQFF. CDR3 sequence (DNA): TGTGCCAGCAGCTTAGGCTTAGCGGTGGGAGCGCGCTACAATGAGCAGTTCTTC. The rearrangement uses TRBV11-2 and TRBJ2-1, with D maybe TRBD2 (6 bases). This CDR3 comprises 18 residues. Per the germline V gene, CDR1 is SGHAT and CDR2 is FQNNGV. Trimming shortened V by 1 base and J by 3 bases, and 19 bases separated the two germline ends.

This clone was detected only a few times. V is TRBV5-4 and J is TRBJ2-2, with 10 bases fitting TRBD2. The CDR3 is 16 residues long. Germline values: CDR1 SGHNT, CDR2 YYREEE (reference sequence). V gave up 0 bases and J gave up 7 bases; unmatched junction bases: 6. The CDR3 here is CASSLVLAGVIGELFF. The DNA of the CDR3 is TGTGCCAGCAGCTTGGTGCTAGCGGGAGTAATCGGGGAGCTGTTTTTT.